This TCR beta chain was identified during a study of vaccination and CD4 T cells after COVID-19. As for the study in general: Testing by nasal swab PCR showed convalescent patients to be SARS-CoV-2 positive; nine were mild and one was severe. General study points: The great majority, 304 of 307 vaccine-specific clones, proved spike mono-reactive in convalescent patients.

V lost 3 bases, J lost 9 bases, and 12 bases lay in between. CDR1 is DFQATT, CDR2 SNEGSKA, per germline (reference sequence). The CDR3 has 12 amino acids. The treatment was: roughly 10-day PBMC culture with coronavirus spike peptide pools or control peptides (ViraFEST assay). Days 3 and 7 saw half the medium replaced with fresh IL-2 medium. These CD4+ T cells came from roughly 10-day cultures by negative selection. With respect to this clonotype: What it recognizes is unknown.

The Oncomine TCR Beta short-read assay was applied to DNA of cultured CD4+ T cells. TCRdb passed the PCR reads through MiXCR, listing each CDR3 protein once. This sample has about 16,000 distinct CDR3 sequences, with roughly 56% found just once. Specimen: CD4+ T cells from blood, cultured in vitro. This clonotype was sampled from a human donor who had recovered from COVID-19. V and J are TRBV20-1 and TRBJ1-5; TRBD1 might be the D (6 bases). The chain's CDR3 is CSASEGGGPQHF. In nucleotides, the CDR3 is TGCAGTGCTAGTGAGGGGGGGGGGCCCCAGCATTTT.